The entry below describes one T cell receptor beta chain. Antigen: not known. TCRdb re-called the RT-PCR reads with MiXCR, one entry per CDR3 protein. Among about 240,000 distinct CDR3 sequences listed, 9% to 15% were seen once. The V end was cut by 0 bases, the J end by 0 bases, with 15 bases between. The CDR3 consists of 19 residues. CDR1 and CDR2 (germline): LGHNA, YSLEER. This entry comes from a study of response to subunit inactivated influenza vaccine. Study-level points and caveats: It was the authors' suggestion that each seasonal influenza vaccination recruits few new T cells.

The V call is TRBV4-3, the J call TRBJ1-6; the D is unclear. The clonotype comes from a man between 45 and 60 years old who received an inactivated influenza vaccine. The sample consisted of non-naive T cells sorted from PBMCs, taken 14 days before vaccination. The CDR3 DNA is TGCGCCAGCAGCCAAGATGTCGGCAGCCTGAGCTCCTATAATTCACCCCTCCACTTT. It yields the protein CASSQDVGSLSSYNSPLHF.